One sample yielded the 14 T cell receptor beta chains listed below, sequenced in a study of T-cell memory formation after mild COVID-19. TCRdb called the 5' RACE reads again in MiXCR, with one record for every CDR3 protein. The top ten hold around 2% of the sample, which has about 150,000 distinct CDR3 sequences, approximately 6% seen once. Specimen: PBMCs or a T cell subset sorted from them (not recorded which). The receptors derive from an adult woman who had mild COVID-19 (a few samples of this study predate the infection). Cell type and time point are not known.

This clonotype was observed at least ten times. The rearrangement uses TRBV9 and TRBJ1-3; tentatively, D is TRBD1 (6 bases). V lost 1 base to trimming and J lost 8 bases, with 13 bases between them. The CDR3 is made up of 14 amino acids. Germline assignment: CDR1 SGDLS and CDR2 YYNGEE. The CDR3 DNA reads TGTGCCAGCAGCGTACGGTCCTCAGGGGACACCATATATTTT. It encodes CASSVRSSGDTIYF. The variable domain in full, with the rest retrieved from reference TRBV9 and TRBJ1-3, is DSGVTQTPKHLITATGQRVTLRCSPRSGDLSVYWYQQSLDQGLQFLIQYYNGEERAKGNILERFSAQQFPDLHSELNLSSLELGDSALYFCASSVRSSGDTIYFGEGSWLTVV.

This clonotype was observed many times. The rearrangement uses TRBV30 and TRBJ1-6, with a possible D match to TRBD1 (6 bases). This CDR3 is built from 15 residues. Per germline, CDR1 GTSNPN and CDR2 SVGIG (reference sequence). Trimming removed 0 bases from V and 7 bases from J, with 13 bases in between. Here the CDR3 reads CAWSVQGLENSPLHF. CDR3 nucleotide sequence: TGTGCCTGGAGTGTACAGGGCCTCGAGAATTCACCCCTCCACTTT.

This clonotype was counted ten times or more. This rearrangement joins TRBV6-2 or TRBV6-3 to TRBJ1-2; no clear D gene. Trimming stripped 7 bases from V and 10 bases from J, with 19 bases between. The CDR3 totals 13 residues. CDR1 and CDR2 from the germline V gene are MNHEY and SVGEGT. The CDR3 DNA reads TGTGCCAGCAACTCCCCGGGGAGCCCGGTCTACACCTTC. Translation gives CASNSPGSPVYTF.

The rearrangement links TRBV5-1 to TRBJ2-2, with 8 bases aligning to TRBD2. With V trimmed by 4 bases and J by 6 bases, 8 bases remained unmatched. Germline loops: CDR1 SGHRS, CDR2 YFSETQ. The CDR3 contains 15 residues. DNA for the CDR3: TGCGCCAGCAGCAAACGGGAGGGAACGGCCGGGGAGCTGTTTTTT. It specifies CASSKREGTAGELFF.

This clonotype was seen at least ten times. The rearrangement uses TRBV7-2 and TRBJ2-1; unclear D gene. Germline V lookup: CDR1 SGHTA, CDR2 FQGNSA. V was pared by 0 bases and J by 0 bases, with 9 bases between. The CDR3 has 16 amino acids. For the CDR3, the DNA is TGTGCCAGCAGCTTAGCGGGATCTAGCTCCTACAATGAGCAGTTCTTC. This encodes CASSLAGSSSYNEQFF.

The table lists this clonotype with a few counts. The chain carries TRBV4-1 and TRBJ2-3; 12 bases match TRBD1. Trimming cost V 2 bases and J 5 bases; bases outside gene matches: 5. The CDR3 is made up of 16 amino acids. Germline V gives CDR1 MGHRA, CDR2 YSYEKL. This CDR3 reads CASSQPGQGARDTQYF. The CDR3 DNA is TGCGCCAGCAGCCAACCGGGACAGGGGGCGAGAGATACGCAGTATTTT.

There are many counts of this clonotype. The chain combines TRBV5-1 with TRBJ1-1; 7 nucleotides agree with TRBD1. This CDR3 has 14 residues. Germline lookup yields CDR1 SGHRS and CDR2 YFSETQ. V dropped 3 bases and J dropped 11; count of bases not matched to a gene: 13. The CDR3 reads CASSSQDRAEYAFF. The CDR3 DNA is TGCGCCAGCAGCTCCCAAGACAGGGCCGAGTATGCTTTCTTT.

J is TRBJ1-1 and V is TRBV7-9, with TRBD1 matching over 8 bases. Germline assignment: CDR1 SEHNR and CDR2 FQNEAQ (reference sequence). The V gene end was trimmed by 4 bases and the J gene end by 5 bases; junction bases not matched to a gene: 12. There are 16 residues in the CDR3. CDR3: CASSSLGQGRMTEAFF. The CDR3 nucleotides read TGTGCCAGCAGCTCACTCGGACAGGGTCGGATGACTGAAGCTTTCTTT. The full variable domain, rest sourced from reference TRBV7-9 and TRBJ1-1, is DTGVSQNPRHKITKRGQNVTFRCDPISEHNRLYWYRQTLGQGPEFLTYFQNEAQLEKSRLLSDRFSAERPKGSFSTLEIQRTEQGDSAMYLCASSSLGQGRMTEAFFGQGTRLTVV.

This clonotype was recorded a few times. This chain uses TRBV25-1 with TRBJ1-1; no reliable D call. This CDR3 spans 12 amino acids. V dropped 3 bases and J dropped 3 bases, with 5 bases sitting between them. The germline gives CDR1 MGHDK, CDR2 SYGVNS. The CDR3 protein is CASSDGHTEAFF. The DNA for the CDR3 is TGTGCCAGCAGTGACGGGCACACTGAAGCTTTCTTT. Variable domain in full (rest from reference TRBV25-1 and TRBJ1-1): EADIYQTPRYLVIGTGKKITLECSQTMGHDKMYWYQQDPGMELHLIHYSYGVNSTEKGDLSSESTVSRIRTEHFPLTLESARPSHTSQYLCASSDGHTEAFFGQGTRLTVV.

The J gene is TRBJ2-1, the V gene TRBV5-1, with 7 bases that match TRBD2. The length of the CDR3 is 14 residues. The V gene end was trimmed by 2 bases and the J gene end by 4 bases; junction bases not matched to a gene: 3. Germline loops: CDR1 SGHRS, CDR2 YFSETQ. The CDR3 sequence is CASSLPGGYNEQFF. The CDR3 DNA is TGCGCCAGCAGCTTACCGGGAGGATACAATGAGCAGTTCTTC. Drawing the rest from reference TRBV5-1 and TRBJ2-1, the complete variable domain is KAGVTQTPRYLIKTRGQQVTLSCSPISGHRSVSWYQQTPGQGLQFLFEYFSETQRNKGNFPGRFSGRQFSNSRSEMNVSTLELGDSALYLCASSLPGGYNEQFFGPGTRLTVL.

This clonotype was recorded many times. The chain recombines TRBV20-1 with TRBJ1-1; D perhaps matches TRBD1 (5 bases). The CDR3 has 15 residues. The ends were cut back, 1 base at V and 4 bases at J, with 16 bases in the middle. The germline gives CDR1 DFQATT, CDR2 SNEGSKA (reference sequence). The CDR3 sequence is CSARAGSDGGTEAFF. CDR3 DNA: TGCAGTGCTAGAGCTGGGAGTGATGGGGGCACTGAAGCTTTCTTT.

This clonotype came up many times. This chain links TRBV20-1 with TRBJ2-5; the D is unclear. Trimming removed 6 bases from V and 4 bases from J, with 6 bases in between. In germline, CDR1 is DFQATT, CDR2 SNEGSKA (reference sequence). This CDR3 is 10 amino acids long. The CDR3 nucleotides are TGCAGTGCCCTTCGAGAGACCCAGTACTTC. As protein: CSALRETQYF.

The table lists this clonotype with many counts. This chain uses TRBV9 with TRBJ1-1; 7 bases are a match to TRBD1. Trimming cost V 4 bases and J 1 base; bases outside gene matches: 7. The CDR3 is 15 amino acids. Germline lookup yields CDR1 SGDLS and CDR2 YYNGEE. In DNA form, the CDR3 reads TGTGCCAGCAGCCCAAGGACAGGAACGAACACTGAAGCTTTCTTT. Protein sequence: CASSPRTGTNTEAFF.

This clonotype was recorded many times. V usage is TRBV21-1 and J usage is TRBJ2-1; the table's D call TRBD2 went unverified against the DNA. TRBV21-1 is a listed pseudogene. This CDR3 has 14 amino acids. In DNA, the CDR3 is TGTGCCAGCAGCAAGACTAGCGTGGGGGATGAGCAGTTCTTC. Amino acids: CASSKTSVGDEQFF.